This T cell receptor (beta chain) was sequenced in a study of T cell responses to AZD1222 COVID-19 vaccine. Whole-study results and caveats: The donor cohort was predominantly white British with a female majority, and clonal diversity may have been underestimated.

The CDR3 length is 16 residues. Germline V lookup: CDR1 MDHEN, CDR2 SYDVKM. V lost 6 bases and J lost 3; bases outside the gene matches: 12. Regarding this clone: Its target is not known.

The method was immunoSEQ multiplex PCR; TCRdb's version includes in-frame clones alone and lacks a portion of them. This repertoire shows 140,000 or so clones, 85% to 95% found once; its top ten account for approximately 12%. V gene TRBV28 combines with J gene TRBJ2-7; 9 bases line up with TRBD1. This sample comprised peripheral blood, obtained after recovery from COVID-19. The receptor comes from an adult who had recovered from COVID-19. The CDR3 loop reads CASSPPGTGTFYEQYF. CDR3 coding DNA: TGTGCCAGCAGCCCCCCCGGGACAGGGACTTTCTACGAGCAGTACTTC.